This TCR beta chain was sequenced during a study of blood T cells in healthy people across ages. This CDR3 contains 16 residues. Together with a sample-barcoded 5' primer, a J-beta primer mix was included in a second PCR lasting roughly 6 to 12 cycles. TCRdb re-called the 5' RACE reads through MiXCR, storing one row per CDR3 protein. The table shows fewer than 950,000 distinct CDR3 sequences, with 53% occurring only once. About this clonotype: A read error may produce the germline difference seen at one junction end.

The chain has TRBV12-3 or TRBV12-4 and TRBJ2-2, with D perhaps matching TRBD2 (6 bases). The sample was blood. This TCR was recovered from a man at least 80 years old in good health. The CDR3 loop reads CVSTLEGRDLFGELFF. Written as DNA, the CDR3 is TGTGTCAGCACCCTAGAGGGGCGGGACCTTTTCGGGGAGCTGTTTTTT.